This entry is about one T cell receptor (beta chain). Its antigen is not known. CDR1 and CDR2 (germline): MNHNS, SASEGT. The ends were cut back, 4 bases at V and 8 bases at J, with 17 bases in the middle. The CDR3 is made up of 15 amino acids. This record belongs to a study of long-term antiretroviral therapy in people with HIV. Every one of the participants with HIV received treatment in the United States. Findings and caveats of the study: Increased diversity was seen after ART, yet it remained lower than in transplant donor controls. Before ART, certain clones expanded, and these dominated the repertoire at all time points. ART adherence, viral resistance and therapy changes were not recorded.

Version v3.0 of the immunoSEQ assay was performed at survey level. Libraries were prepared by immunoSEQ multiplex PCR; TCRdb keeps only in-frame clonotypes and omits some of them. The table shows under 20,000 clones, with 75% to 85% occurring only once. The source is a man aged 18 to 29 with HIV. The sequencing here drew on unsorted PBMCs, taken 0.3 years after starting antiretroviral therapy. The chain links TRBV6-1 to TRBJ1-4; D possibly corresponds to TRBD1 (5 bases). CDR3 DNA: TGTGCCAGCAGTGGACAGACTGATGCCCAGGAAAAACTGTTTTTT. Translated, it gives CASSGQTDAQEKLFF.